What follows describes a single T cell receptor (beta chain). As defined, naive CD8 cells were CD45RO-negative and positively selected for CCR7, with terminally differentiated effector memory CD45RA+ cells excluded. The data were taken from a study of shared clonotypes between healthy human individuals. Between the trimmed V and J ends, which lost 5 bases and 4 bases, there was a span of 15 bases. Germline assignment: CDR1 MNHEY and CDR2 SVGAGI. This CDR3 has 15 amino acids. The data were produced by immunoSEQ multiplex PCR, yet TCRdb's version contains in-frame clones alone and is incomplete. This table holds around 650,000 clones, 96% found once.

The sequence derives from a woman in her thirties in good health. The chain recombines TRBV6-5 with TRBJ2-1; no definite D call. Sequenced: naive CD8+ T cells sorted from blood. The CDR3 sequence is CASSLNPVGYNEQFF. The CDR3 coding sequence is TGTGCCAGCAGTCTGAACCCAGTGGGGTACAATGAGCAGTTCTTC.